This TCR beta chain was obtained from a study of blood T cell repertoires in COVID-19. Study summary: COVID-19 samples, acute and convalescent, were from the United States, Italy and Spain. The analysed material was cDNA or gDNA that came from T cells, B-cell-depleted T cells, or PBMCs.

The Seattle site enrolled patients during active infection and followed them longitudinally. The authors' processing: Estimated nucleated cell counts came from reference gene primer amplification. Profiling relied on immunoSEQ multiplex PCR, and the TCRdb table lists in-frame clones only, not all of them. Clone size and V and J calls were adopted from that table, with D and trimming inferred from the DNA. The sample consists of a few hundred thousand clones, around 90% of them appearing once. This CDR3 comprises 16 residues. Trimming at V came to 4 bases and at J to 1 base, leaving 7 bases not matched to a gene. Germline assignment: CDR1 SEHNR and CDR2 FQNEAQ (reference sequence).

The sequence was collected from an older woman with COVID-19, enrolled during active disease. Sequences were obtained from peripheral blood. The rearrangement uses TRBV7-9 and TRBJ1-3; 7 bases are shared with TRBD1. The CDR3 loop is CASSYPRGQSGNTIYF. CDR3 in DNA: TGTGCCAGCAGCTACCCGAGGGGACAGTCTGGAAACACCATATATTTT.